The 5 T cell receptor beta chains in this list originate from one sample, sequenced in a study of blood T cell repertoires in COVID-19. Using immunoSEQ multiplex PCR, the repertoire was profiled, and TCRdb retains in-frame clones only, with some absent. The sample holds 200,000 to 250,000 clones, about nine tenths seen once. Sequenced: PBMCs or T cells enriched from blood (not recorded which). Receptors were obtained from a woman in her forties or fifties in a cohort exposed to, infected with or recovered from COVID-19 (not recorded which).

The chain employs TRBV7-9 and TRBJ1-6; 7 bases line up with TRBD1. The V gene's germline CDR1 is SEHNR and CDR2 FQNEAQ (reference sequence). This CDR3 has 15 amino acids. J gave up 7 bases and V 5 bases, and 8 bases lay outside the gene matches. In DNA, the CDR3 is TGTGCCAGCAGCCCCGGGACAGCTTTCAATTCACCCCTCCACTTT. The encoded protein is CASSPGTAFNSPLHF.

This clone has only one observation. The V and J genes are TRBV19 and TRBJ1-1; D is unclear. V shed 4 bases and J shed 8 bases, with 17 bases lying between them. This CDR3 spans 14 amino acids. The germline V gene has CDR1 LNHDA and CDR2 SQIVND (reference sequence). CDR3 protein: CASSTYLSSPEAFF. CDR3 nucleotides: TGTGCCAGTAGTACTTACCTATCATCGCCCGAAGCTTTCTTT.

This sequence joins TRBV7-9 and TRBJ2-1; TRBD1 is a possible D gene (5 bases). The V and J ends lost 3 bases and 5 bases respectively, with 14 bases between them. The CDR3 has 15 amino acids. Germline V gives CDR1 SEHNR, CDR2 FQNEAQ (reference sequence). In nucleotides, the CDR3 is TGTGCCAGCAGCTTCGTACTCAGGGTGCACAATGAGCAGTTCTTC. Translated: CASSFVLRVHNEQFF.

The V and J genes are TRBV7-9 and TRBJ2-5; 9 bases align to TRBD2. Germline V gives CDR1 SEHNR, CDR2 FQNEAQ (reference sequence). This CDR3 comprises 15 residues. Trimming at V came to 5 bases and at J to 7 bases, leaving 11 bases not matched to a gene. CDR3 DNA: TGTGCCAGCAGCCCCGCTAGCGGGGTTGGTGGGACCCAGTACTTC. Its protein is CASSPASGVGGTQYF.

The chain combines TRBV5-1 with TRBJ1-2; D remains ambiguous. Trimming removed 5 bases from V and 4 bases from J, with 12 bases in between. Germline CDR1 SGHRS, CDR2 YFSETQ. The CDR3 has 13 residues. The CDR3, as DNA: TGCGCCAGCAGGACTGAGGAGACCTATGGCTACACCTTC. It specifies CASRTEETYGYTF.